This TCR beta chain derives from a study of blood T cell repertoires in COVID-19. Overall study: Collection of acute and convalescent COVID-19 samples took place in the United States, Italy and Spain. From T cells, B-cell-depleted T cells, or PBMCs came the material, which was cDNA or gDNA.

In the study's own analysis: Estimation of nucleated cell counts was performed using reference gene primer amplification. Assay: immunoSEQ multiplex PCR; the TCRdb copy retains only in-frame clones and omits some. The V and J calls and clone size were taken over from that table, and D and trimming were inferred from the DNA. The sample contains over 200,000 clones, about 85% of which appear only once. This clone was recorded a few times. Trimming pared 5 bases from V and 12 bases from J, leaving 11 bases between. This CDR3 is built from 12 residues. Germline CDR1 is SGHVS and CDR2 is FQNEAQ. This TCR derives from an elderly woman with acute or convalescent COVID-19. The sequencing sample was made of peripheral blood. The chain uses TRBV7-8 and TRBJ1-6; no definite D call. The CDR3 region has the DNA TGTGCCAGCAGCACTCGAGATTTACCCCTCCACTTT. Amino acid sequence: CASSTRDLPLHF. Together with reference TRBV7-8 and TRBJ1-6, the CDR3 gives the full variable domain: GAGVSQSPRYKVAKRGQDVALRCDPISGHVSLFWYQQALGQGPEFLTYFQNEAQLDKSGLPSDRFFAERPEGSVSTLKIQRTQQEDSAVYLCASSTRDLPLHFGNGTRLTVT.